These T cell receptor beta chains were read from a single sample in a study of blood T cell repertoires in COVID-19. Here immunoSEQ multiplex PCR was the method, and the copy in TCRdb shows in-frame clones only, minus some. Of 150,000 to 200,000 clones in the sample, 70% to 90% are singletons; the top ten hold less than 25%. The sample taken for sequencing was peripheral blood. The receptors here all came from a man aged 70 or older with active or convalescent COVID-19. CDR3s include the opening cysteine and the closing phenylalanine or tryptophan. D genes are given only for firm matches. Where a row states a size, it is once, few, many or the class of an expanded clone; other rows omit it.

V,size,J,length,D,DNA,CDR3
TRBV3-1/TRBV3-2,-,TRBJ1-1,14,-,TGTGCCAGCAGCCAAGGATGGAGAGGGACTGAAGCTTTCTTT,CASSQGWRGTEAFF
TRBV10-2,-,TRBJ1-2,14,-,TGCGCCAGCAGCTTACAGGGTTTTAACTATGGCTACACCTTC,CASSLQGFNYGYTF
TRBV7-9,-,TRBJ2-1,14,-,TGTGCCAGCAGCCCCCTCGGGGTTTACAATGAGCAGTTCTTC,CASSPLGVYNEQFF
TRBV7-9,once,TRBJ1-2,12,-,TGTGCCAGCAGCTACCGACAGTATGGCTACACCTTC,CASSYRQYGYTF
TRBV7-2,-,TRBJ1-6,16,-,TGTGCCAGCAGCTTCTACCCGACAGGTCATAATTCACCCCTCCACTTT,CASSFYPTGHNSPLHF
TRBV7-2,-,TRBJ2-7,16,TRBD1,TGTGCCAGCAGCTTATTAGCGGGACAGGGGTCGCGCGAGCAGTACTTC,CASSLLAGQGSREQYF
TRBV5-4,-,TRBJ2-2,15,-,TGTGCCAGCAGCTTGCCTGGGGGGAACCCCGGGGAGCTGTTTTTT,CASSLPGGNPGELFF
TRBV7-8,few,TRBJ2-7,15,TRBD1,TGTGCCAGCAGCTCCGGGACAGGGCCATCGAGGGAGCAGTACTTC,CASSSGTGPSREQYF
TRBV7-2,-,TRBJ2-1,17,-,TGTGCCAGCAGCTTACGGGTAGCGGCTCCAACCTACAATGAGCAGTTCTTC,CASSLRVAAPTYNEQFF
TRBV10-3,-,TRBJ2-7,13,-,TGTGCCATCAGTGATGGGACACCCGGCGAGCAGTACTTC,CAISDGTPGEQYF
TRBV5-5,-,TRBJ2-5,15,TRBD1,TGTGCCAGCAGCTCCGGGACAGGGGGCATCGAGACCCAGTACTTC,CASSSGTGGIETQYF
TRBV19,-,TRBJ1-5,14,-,TGTGCCAGTAGTATAGCAACGGACACGGTTCCCCAGCATTTT,CASSIATDTVPQHF
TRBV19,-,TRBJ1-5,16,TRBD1,TGTGCCAGTAGTCCCGGACAGGGTTTGGGCAATCAGCCCCAGCATTTT,CASSPGQGLGNQPQHF
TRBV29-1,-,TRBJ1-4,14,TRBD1,TGCAGCGTTCCAGGGGGCACAACTAATGAAAAACTGTTTTTT,CSVPGGTTNEKLFF
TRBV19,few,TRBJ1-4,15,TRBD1,TGTGCCAGTAGTCTCGATCGGACAGGGACTGAAAAACTGTTTTTT,CASSLDRTGTEKLFF
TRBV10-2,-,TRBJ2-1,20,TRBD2,TGCGCCAGCAGTGGCCCAAGTAGCGGGAGGGGGCAAAGCTCCTACAATGAGCAGTTCTTC,CASSGPSSGRGQSSYNEQFF
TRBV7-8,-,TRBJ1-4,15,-,TGTGCCAGCAGCCGAGGGGGAGTAGGGAATGAAAAACTGTTTTTT,CASSRGGVGNEKLFF
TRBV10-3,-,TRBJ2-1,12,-,TGTGCCATCAGCAGGGTTTACAATGAGCAGTTCTTC,CAISRVYNEQFF
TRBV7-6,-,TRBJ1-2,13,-,TGTGCCAGCAGTGAGGAATATGGCTATGGCTACACCTTC,CASSEEYGYGYTF
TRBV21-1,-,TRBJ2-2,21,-,TGTGCCAGCAGCAAAGCGGTCCGGGACAGGCCCCTCACCAACCCAGCCGGGGAGCTGTTTTTT,CASSKAVRDRPLTNPAGELFF
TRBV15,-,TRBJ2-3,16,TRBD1,TGTGCCACCAGCCCCGTCCAGGGGGCGTCCACAGATACGCAGTATTTT,CATSPVQGASTDTQYF
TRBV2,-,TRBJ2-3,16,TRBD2,TGTGCCAGCAGTGAAAGGGAGGCTAGCGGTACAGATACGCAGTATTTT,CASSEREASGTDTQYF
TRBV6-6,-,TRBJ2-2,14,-,TGTGCCAGCAGGACGAGTTTCGGAGCCGGGGAGCTGTTTTTT,CASRTSFGAGELFF
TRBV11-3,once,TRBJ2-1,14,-,TGTGCCAGCAGCCCAGGGGTTATCTACAATGAGCAGTTCTTC,CASSPGVIYNEQFF
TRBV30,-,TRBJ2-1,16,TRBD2,TGTGCCTGGAGTGTACTCCCAGCGGGAGCCTACAATGAGCAGTTCTTC,CAWSVLPAGAYNEQFF